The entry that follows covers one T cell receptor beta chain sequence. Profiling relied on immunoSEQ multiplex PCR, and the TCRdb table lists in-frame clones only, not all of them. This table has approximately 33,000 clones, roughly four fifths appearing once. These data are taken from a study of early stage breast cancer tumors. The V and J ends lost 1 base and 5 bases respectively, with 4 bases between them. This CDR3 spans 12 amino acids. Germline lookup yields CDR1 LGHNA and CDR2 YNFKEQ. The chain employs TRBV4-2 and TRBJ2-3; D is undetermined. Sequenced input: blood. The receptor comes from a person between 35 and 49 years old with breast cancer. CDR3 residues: CASSQGIDTQYF. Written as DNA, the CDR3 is TGTGCCAGCAGCCAAGGAATAGATACGCAGTATTTT.